These 3 T cell receptor beta chains share one sample of origin, sequenced in a study of blood T cell repertoires in COVID-19. Produced via immunoSEQ multiplex PCR; TCRdb's table is partial and in-frame only. The sample yields over 300,000 clones, 80% to 90% seen once. Sequencing was carried out using peripheral blood. These receptors originate from a man aged 18 to 30 who had recovered from COVID-19.

The chain recombines TRBV11-2 with TRBJ2-7; 11 nucleotides agree with TRBD1. The CDR3 has 16 amino acids. Germline lookup yields CDR1 SGHAT and CDR2 FQNNGV. J was trimmed by 1 base and V by 2 bases; bases with no gene match: 4. As DNA, the CDR3 is TGTGCCAGCAGCTTACGGGGGACAGGGGGATCCTACGAGCAGTACTTC. It codes for CASSLRGTGGSYEQYF.

The CDR3 is CASSPQGRKEKLFF. CDR3 DNA sequence: TGTGCCAGCAGCCCGCAGGGTCGGAAAGAAAAACTGTTTTTT. The chain combines TRBV7-9 with TRBJ1-4; possible D gene TRBD1, 5 bases. CDR3 length equals 14 residues. Trimming left V 5 bases short and J 8 bases short, with 15 bases between. CDR1 SEHNR and CDR2 FQNEAQ come from the germline V gene (reference sequence).

The rearrangement joins TRBV3-1 (or the pseudogene TRBV3-2) to TRBJ1-1; D not resolved. The germline V gene has CDR1 LGHDT and CDR2 YNNKEL (reference sequence). Trimming stripped 2 bases from V and 6 bases from J, with 7 bases between. The CDR3 runs to 12 residues. CDR3 sequence: CASSQQVSEAFF. CDR3 nucleotide sequence: TGTGCCAGCAGCCAACAGGTTTCTGAAGCTTTCTTT.